A selection of T cell receptor beta chains follows, all from one sample in a study of blood T cell repertoires in COVID-19. Assay: immunoSEQ multiplex PCR; the TCRdb copy retains only in-frame clones and omits some. The repertoire includes 200,000 to 250,000 clones, over 75% of them detected once, and approximately 5.1% sits in the top ten. The sequenced material came from peripheral blood. The receptor source for this set is a man over 45 with COVID-19, enrolled during active disease. Both conserved end residues are part of each CDR3. A D gene is named only where the DNA matches it firmly. Clone size is stated in some rows and not others, as once, few, many or a class when expanded.

clone size: -
V gene: TRBV18
D gene: TRBD1
J gene: TRBJ2-1
CDR3 protein: CASSGQGYNEQFF
CDR3 DNA: TGTGCCAGCTCCGGACAGGGGTACAATGAGCAGTTCTTC

clone size: -
V gene: TRBV18
D gene: -
J gene: TRBJ1-4
CDR3 protein: CASSPPGSTNEKLFF
CDR3 DNA: TGTGCCAGCTCACCTCCAGGATCAACTAATGAAAAACTGTTTTTT

clone size: -
V gene: TRBV6-4
D gene: -
J gene: TRBJ2-7
CDR3 protein: CASSDNGGEQYF
CDR3 DNA: TGTGCCAGCAGTGATAACGGGGGCGAGCAGTACTTC

clone size: -
V gene: TRBV4-1
D gene: TRBD2
J gene: TRBJ2-3
CDR3 protein: CASSQEPQGFSGAITSTDTQYF
CDR3 DNA: TGCGCCAGCAGCCAAGAACCCCAGGGGTTTAGCGGGGCCATTACTAGCACAGATACGCAGTATTTT

clone size: few
V gene: TRBV19
D gene: -
J gene: TRBJ1-2
CDR3 protein: CASSIVSARSYGYTF
CDR3 DNA: TGTGCCAGTAGTATTGTCTCCGCCAGGTCTTATGGCTACACCTTC

clone size: once
V gene: TRBV24-1
D gene: -
J gene: TRBJ1-5
CDR3 protein: CATSDQGSSNQPQHF
CDR3 DNA: TGTGCCACCAGTGATCAGGGGTCTAGCAATCAGCCCCAGCATTTT

clone size: -
V gene: TRBV2
D gene: -
J gene: TRBJ1-2
CDR3 protein: CASSESAGAYYGYTF
CDR3 DNA: TGTGCCAGCAGTGAAAGTGCAGGGGCCTACTATGGCTACACCTTC

clone size: -
V gene: TRBV7-9
D gene: -
J gene: TRBJ2-5
CDR3 protein: CASSLKFDRQETQYF
CDR3 DNA: TGTGCCAGCAGCTTAAAGTTTGACAGACAAGAGACCCAGTACTTC

clone size: -
V gene: TRBV19
D gene: TRBD1
J gene: TRBJ1-5
CDR3 protein: CASSRDRVGGNQPQHF
CDR3 DNA: TGTGCCAGTAGTAGGGACAGGGTTGGGGGCAATCAGCCCCAGCATTTT

clone size: -
V gene: TRBV18
D gene: TRBD1
J gene: TRBJ1-1
CDR3 protein: CASSPSGQGSGEAFF
CDR3 DNA: TGTGCCAGCTCACCGTCGGGACAGGGGTCCGGTGAAGCTTTCTTT

clone size: -
V gene: TRBV9
D gene: -
J gene: TRBJ2-5
CDR3 protein: CASSVVGGPQETQYF
CDR3 DNA: TGTGCCAGCAGCGTAGTGGGGGGACCCCAAGAGACCCAGTACTTC

clone size: -
V gene: TRBV4-2
D gene: TRBD1
J gene: TRBJ2-7
CDR3 protein: CASSQEQGWSFEQYF
CDR3 DNA: TGTGCCAGCAGCCAAGAACAGGGGTGGTCGTTCGAGCAGTACTTC

clone size: -
V gene: TRBV10-3
D gene: -
J gene: TRBJ1-2
CDR3 protein: CAISDPSRDTYGYTF
CDR3 DNA: TGTGCCATCAGTGACCCGTCCCGGGACACCTATGGCTACACCTTC

clone size: once
V gene: TRBV28
D gene: -
J gene: TRBJ2-3
CDR3 protein: CASSPQDIYTQYF
CDR3 DNA: TGTGCCAGCAGTCCCCAGGACATCTATACGCAGTATTTT